This T cell receptor (beta chain) is drawn from a study of blood T cell repertoires in COVID-19. Background on the study: The United States, Italy and Spain supplied acute and convalescent COVID-19 samples. PBMCs, B-cell-depleted T cells, or T cells provided the cDNA or gDNA that made up the material.

In the source study's methods: Reference gene primer amplification yielded estimated nucleated cell counts. Assay: immunoSEQ multiplex PCR; the TCRdb copy retains only in-frame clones and omits some. The V and J calls and the clone size are those of that table, but D and trimming were determined from the DNA. Of a few hundred thousand clones detected, around 90% appear once; the ten largest clones hold nearly 7%. The CDR3 length is 13 residues. Germline V gives CDR1 LGHDT, CDR2 YNNKEL (reference sequence). V lost 3 bases, J lost 14 bases, and 10 bases stayed unmatched. The chain couples TRBV3-1 (or the pseudogene TRBV3-2) to TRBJ2-1, with 7 bases fitting TRBD2. Sequenced input: peripheral blood. This TCR derives from a woman aged 25 to 39 with COVID-19, enrolled during active disease. CDR3 DNA sequence: TGTGCCAGCAGCCAGGGAACTAGCGCAAATAAGTTCTTC. Amino acid sequence: CASSQGTSANKFF.